This TCR beta chain came from a study of cytomegalovirus exposure and HLA in healthy donors. PCR primers comprised 60 Vbeta and 13 Jbeta primers. Sequencing used immunoSEQ multiplex PCR; TCRdb keeps in-frame clones, though not all of them. The table shows 150,000 to 200,000 clones, with about 80% occurring only once. The CDR3 sequence is 19 residues long. Germline V gene data show CDR1 as SGHRS and CDR2 as YFSETQ. J was trimmed by 0 bases and V by 0 bases; bases with no gene match: 8. The clonotype was recovered from a man aged 18-30 years in good health and CMV-seronegative. The sequencing sample was made of PBMCs. The chain has TRBV5-1 and TRBJ2-6; 8 bases agree with TRBD2. The CDR3 nucleotides read TGCGCCAGCAGCTTGGACGGCGGGAGGCCGCCCTCTGGGGCCAACGTCCTGACTTTC. Amino acids: CASSLDGGRPPSGANVLTF.